This T cell receptor (beta chain) originates from a study of T-cell memory formation after mild COVID-19. This clonotype was seen many times. TCRdb redid the calling of the 5' RACE reads with MiXCR, one entry per CDR3 protein. The profile covers around 25,000 distinct CDR3 sequences, with just under 7.5% appearing a single time and roughly 14% taken by the ten largest. The sequenced sample consisted of PBMCs or a T cell subset sorted from them (not recorded which). The clonotype was recovered from an adult woman who had mild COVID-19 (a few samples of this study predate the infection). Cell type and time point are not known.

The CDR3 reads CSALSTTTNEKLFF. Here the CDR3 DNA reads TGCAGTGCCTTATCGACAACAACTAATGAAAAACTGTTTTTT. The rearrangement uses TRBV20-1 and TRBJ1-4; D ambiguous. V was cut by 6 bases and J by 0 bases, with 11 bases left in between. The CDR3 loop spans 14 amino acids. Germline V gene sequence: CDR1 DFQATT, CDR2 SNEGSKA (reference sequence).